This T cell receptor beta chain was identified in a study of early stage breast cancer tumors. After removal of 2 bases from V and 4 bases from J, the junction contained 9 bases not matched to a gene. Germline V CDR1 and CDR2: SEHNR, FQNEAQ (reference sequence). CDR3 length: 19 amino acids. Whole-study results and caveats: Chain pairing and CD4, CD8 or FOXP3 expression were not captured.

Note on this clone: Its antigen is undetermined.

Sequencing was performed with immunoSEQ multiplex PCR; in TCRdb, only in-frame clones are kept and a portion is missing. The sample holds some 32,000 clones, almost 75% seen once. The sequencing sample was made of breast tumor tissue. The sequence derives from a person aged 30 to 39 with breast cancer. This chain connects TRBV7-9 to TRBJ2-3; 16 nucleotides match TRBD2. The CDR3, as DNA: TGTGCCAGCAGCTTATTTGCGGGACTAGCGGGAGGGCCCGCAGATACGCAGTATTTT. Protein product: CASSLFAGLAGGPADTQYF.